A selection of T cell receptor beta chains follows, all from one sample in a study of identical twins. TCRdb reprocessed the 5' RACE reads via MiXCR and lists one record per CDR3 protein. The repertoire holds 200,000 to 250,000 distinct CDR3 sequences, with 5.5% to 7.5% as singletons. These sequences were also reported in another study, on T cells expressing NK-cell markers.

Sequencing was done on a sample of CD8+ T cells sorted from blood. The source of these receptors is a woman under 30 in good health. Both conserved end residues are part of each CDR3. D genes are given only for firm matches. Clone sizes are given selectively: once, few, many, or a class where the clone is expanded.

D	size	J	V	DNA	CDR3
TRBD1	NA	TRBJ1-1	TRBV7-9	TGTGCCAGCAGCTTGGGACAGGGTTCTTTCTTT	CASSLGQGSFF
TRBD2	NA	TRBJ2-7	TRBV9	TGTGCCAGCAGCGTGGGACTAGCCTCCTACGAGCAGTACTTC	CASSVGLASYEQYF
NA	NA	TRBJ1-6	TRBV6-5	TGTGCCAGCAGTTATCTGTCTAATTCACCCCTCCACTTT	CASSYLSNSPLHF
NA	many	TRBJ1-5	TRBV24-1	TGTGCCACCAGTGATTCGTCTAATGCCCAGCATTTT	CATSDSSNAQHF
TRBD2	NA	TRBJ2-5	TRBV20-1	TGCAGTGCTAGAGATAGCCTGGGACTAGCGGGAGAAGAGACCCAGTACTTC	CSARDSLGLAGEETQYF
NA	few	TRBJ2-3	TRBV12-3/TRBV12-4	TGTGCCAGCAGTTTCCTCGGGAACACAGATACGCAGTATTTT	CASSFLGNTDTQYF
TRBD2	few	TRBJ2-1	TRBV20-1	TGCAGTGCTACCCCGGTAGCGGGGAGCTCCTACAATGAGCAGTTCTTC	CSATPVAGSSYNEQFF
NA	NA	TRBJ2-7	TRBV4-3	TGCGCCAGCAGCCAAGAGGCAGGATACGAGCAGTACTTC	CASSQEAGYEQYF
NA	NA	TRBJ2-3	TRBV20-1	TGCAGTGCTAGGAGGACAGTTAGGGGTACAGATACGCAGTATTTT	CSARRTVRGTDTQYF
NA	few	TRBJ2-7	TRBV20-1	TGCAGTGCTAGAGATCCTCGGGACATCTACGAGCAGTACTTC	CSARDPRDIYEQYF
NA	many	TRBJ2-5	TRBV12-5	TGTGCTAGTGAGATTCAAGAGACCCAGTACTTC	CASEIQETQYF
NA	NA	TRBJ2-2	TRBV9	TGTGCCAGCAGCGCCCAGCTTGGGCCGGGAGCCGGGGAGCTGTTTTTT	CASSAQLGPGAGELFF
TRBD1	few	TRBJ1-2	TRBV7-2	TGTGCCAGCAGCTTAGTCAGGGGGTATCTAATCTATGGCTACACCTTC	CASSLVRGYLIYGYTF
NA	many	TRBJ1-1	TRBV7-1	TGTGCCAGCAGCTCAGGGGTGTTTAGGCAGGGATGGACCCCGAGTATGAACACTGAAGCTTTCTTT	CASSSGVFRQGWTPSMNTEAFF
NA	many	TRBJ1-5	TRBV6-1	TGTGCCAGCAGCGACGGACAGAGCAATCAGCCCCAGCATTTT	CASSDGQSNQPQHF
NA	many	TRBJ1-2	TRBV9	TGTGCCAGCAGCGTGGCAGGGGAGTATGGCTACACCTTC	CASSVAGEYGYTF
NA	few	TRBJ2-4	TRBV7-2	TGTGCCAGCAGCTTAGTAGGTCAGGGGACAACCAAAAACATTCAGTACTTC	CASSLVGQGTTKNIQYF
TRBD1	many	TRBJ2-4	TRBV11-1	TGTGCCAGCAGCTTAGGGCCGTGGGACAGGGAGGACCTAGCCAAAAACATTCAGTACTTC	CASSLGPWDREDLAKNIQYF
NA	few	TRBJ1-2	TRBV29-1	TGCAGCGTTGGGGAGGGCAGCTATGGCTACACCTTC	CSVGEGSYGYTF
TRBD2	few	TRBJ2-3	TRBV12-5	TGTGCTAGTGGTTTGACTAGCGGGCTCACAGATACGCAGTATTTT	CASGLTSGLTDTQYF
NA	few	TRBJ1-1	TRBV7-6	TGTGCCAGCAGCTTAGAGCTGATTTCGGGACCGTCGAACACTGAAGCTTTCTTT	CASSLELISGPSNTEAFF
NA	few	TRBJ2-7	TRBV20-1	TGCAGTGCTAGTTCACTGGGGTCCAGCTCCTACGAGCAGTACTTC	CSASSLGSSSYEQYF
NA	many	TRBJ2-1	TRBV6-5	TGTGCCAGCAGTTCCCAGAGTCCCTACAATGAGCAGTTCTTC	CASSSQSPYNEQFF
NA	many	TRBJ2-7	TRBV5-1	TGCGCCAGCAGCTTTGGGGAAACCTACGAGCAGTACTTC	CASSFGETYEQYF
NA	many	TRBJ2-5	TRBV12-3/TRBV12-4	TGTGCCAGCAGTTTTCATCTAGAGACCCAGTACTTC	CASSFHLETQYF
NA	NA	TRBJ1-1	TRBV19	TGTGCCTCCCGATATGGGAACACTGAAGCTTTCTTT	CASRYGNTEAFF
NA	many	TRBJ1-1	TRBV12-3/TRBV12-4	TGTGCCAGCAGTTTTGACCCCCGCGAGGCTTTCTTT	CASSFDPREAFF
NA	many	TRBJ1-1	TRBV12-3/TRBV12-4	TGTGCCAGCAGTCACAGTAACACTGAAGCTTTCTTT	CASSHSNTEAFF
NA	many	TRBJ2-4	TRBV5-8	TGTGCCCGCCACGTCGGTGCTTTCGAGGCCAAAAACATTCAGTACTTC	CARHVGAFEAKNIQYF
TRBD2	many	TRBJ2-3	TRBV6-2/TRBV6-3	TGTGCCAGCAGTCGCACACTAGCGGGAACCACAGATACGCAGTATTTT	CASSRTLAGTTDTQYF
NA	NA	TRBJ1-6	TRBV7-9	TGTGCCAGCAGCTTCTCTCCCCTGGGTTCACCCCTCCACTTT	CASSFSPLGSPLHF